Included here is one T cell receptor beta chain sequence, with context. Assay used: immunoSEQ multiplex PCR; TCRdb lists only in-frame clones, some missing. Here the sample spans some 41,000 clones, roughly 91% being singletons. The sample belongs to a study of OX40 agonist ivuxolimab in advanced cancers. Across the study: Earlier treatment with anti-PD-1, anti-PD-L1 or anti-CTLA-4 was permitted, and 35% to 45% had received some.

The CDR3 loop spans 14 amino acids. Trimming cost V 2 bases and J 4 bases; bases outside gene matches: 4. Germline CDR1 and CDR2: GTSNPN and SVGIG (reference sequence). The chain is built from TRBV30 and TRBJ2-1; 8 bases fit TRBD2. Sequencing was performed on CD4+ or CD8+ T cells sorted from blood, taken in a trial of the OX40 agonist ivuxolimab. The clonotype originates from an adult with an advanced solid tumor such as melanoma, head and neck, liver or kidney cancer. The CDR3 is CAWSSGSGYNEQFF. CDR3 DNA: TGTGCCTGGAGTAGCGGGAGTGGGTACAATGAGCAGTTCTTC.